This TCR beta chain derives from a study of blood T cells in healthy people across ages. Study results and caveats: No conclusive comparison of naive versus antigen-experienced cells was possible with unsorted PBMCs. From one million sequenced T cells, diversity estimates were lower bounds.

Next came a second PCR, run for about 7 to 12 cycles, which used a sample-barcoded 5' primer along with a J-beta primer mix. The template-switch adaptor, which had 12 random nucleotides, put a tag on each cDNA molecule. TCRdb used MiXCR to reprocess the 5' RACE reads, holding one entry per CDR3 protein. The profile shows 1.5 million to 2 million distinct CDR3 sequences, 25% to 30% of them singletons. Details on this clonotype: Its antigen is currently unknown.

Trimming removed 5 bases from V and 0 bases from J; junction bases left unmatched: 9. The CDR3 spans 16 residues. Germline lookup yields CDR1 LGHDT and CDR2 YNNKEL (reference sequence). This receptor was taken from a young woman in good health. This chain links TRBV3-1 with TRBJ2-7; 8 bases line up with TRBD2. Sample: blood. The CDR3 DNA follows: TGTGCCAGCAGCTCTCTCGCGGGGGGTAACTCCTACGAGCAGTACTTC. Residues: CASSSLAGGNSYEQYF.